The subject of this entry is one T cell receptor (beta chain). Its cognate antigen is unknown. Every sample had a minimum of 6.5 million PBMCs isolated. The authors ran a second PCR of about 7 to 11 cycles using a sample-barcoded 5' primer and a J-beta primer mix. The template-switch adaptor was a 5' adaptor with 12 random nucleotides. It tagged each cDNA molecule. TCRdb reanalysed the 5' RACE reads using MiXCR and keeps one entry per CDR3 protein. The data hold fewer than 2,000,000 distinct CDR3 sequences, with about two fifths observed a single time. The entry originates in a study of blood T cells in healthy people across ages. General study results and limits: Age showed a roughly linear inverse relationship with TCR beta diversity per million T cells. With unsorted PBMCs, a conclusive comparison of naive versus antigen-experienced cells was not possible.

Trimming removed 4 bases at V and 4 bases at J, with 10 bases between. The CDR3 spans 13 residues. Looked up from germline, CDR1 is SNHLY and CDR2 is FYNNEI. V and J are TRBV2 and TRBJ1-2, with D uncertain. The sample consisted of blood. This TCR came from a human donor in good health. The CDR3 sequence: CASSVTVRYGYTF. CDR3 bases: TGTGCCAGCAGTGTTACGGTTCGCTATGGCTACACCTTC.